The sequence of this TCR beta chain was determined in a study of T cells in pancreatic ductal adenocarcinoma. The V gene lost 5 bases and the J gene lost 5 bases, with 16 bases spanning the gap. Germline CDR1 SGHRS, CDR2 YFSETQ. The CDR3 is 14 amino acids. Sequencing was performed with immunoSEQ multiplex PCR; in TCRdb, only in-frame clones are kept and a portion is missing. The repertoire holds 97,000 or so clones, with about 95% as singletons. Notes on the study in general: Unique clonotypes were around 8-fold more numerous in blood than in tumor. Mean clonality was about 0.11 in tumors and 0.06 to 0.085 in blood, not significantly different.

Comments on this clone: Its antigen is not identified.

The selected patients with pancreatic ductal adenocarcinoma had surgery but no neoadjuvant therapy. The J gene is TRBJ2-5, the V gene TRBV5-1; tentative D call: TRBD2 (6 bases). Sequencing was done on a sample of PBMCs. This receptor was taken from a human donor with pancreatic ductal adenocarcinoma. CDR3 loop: CASRMRGVGETQYF. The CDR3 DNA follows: TGCGCCAGCAGGATGCGGGGCGTGGGCGAGACCCAGTACTTC.